This T cell receptor beta chain was observed in a study of shared clonotypes between healthy human individuals. About the study: In total, the donors were two women and a few men aged 18 to 49. CD4 naive and memory got three plates each, CD8 naive two, CD8 memory one.

As originally analysed: Quality scores were absent from the junction-only immunoSEQ sequences, so filtering differed. The assay was immunoSEQ multiplex PCR, and TCRdb's table has in-frame clones only and misses some. D and trimming come from the DNA, and the V and J calls and clone size come from that table. This repertoire shows about 2 million clones, approximately 94% found once; its top ten account for roughly 1%. Findings and caveats of the study: Expectations were that clonotype sharing among donors would be affected by sequencing depth.

Notes on this clone: Its antigen remains unidentified.

Positively selected for CCR7, the CD45RO-negative cells used as naive CD8 cells excluded terminally differentiated effector memory CD45RA+ cells. The source of this sequence is a man younger than 30 in good health. Sequencing was performed on naive CD8+ T cells sorted from blood.

The CDR3 DNA sequence: TGTGCCAGCAGCCGCTACGGCGAGACCCAAGAGACCCAGTACTTC. Its translation is CASSRYGETQETQYF. The rearrangement joins TRBV27 to TRBJ2-5; D gene ambiguous. V lost 6 bases and J 1 base, leaving 15 bases between the germline ends. The CDR3 covers 15 residues. Germline values: CDR1 MNHEY, CDR2 SMNVEV (reference sequence).